This section outlines one T cell receptor beta chain sequence together with its context. Its antigen has not been determined. No base quality values were provided; no much bigger clone lies one nucleotide off. The donors were included in the validation cohort of over a hundred subjects, a group kept apart from the roughly 610-subject first cohort. This record comes from a study of cytomegalovirus exposure and HLA in healthy donors (dated by TCRdb to the late 2010s). Context from the whole study: According to a later analysis, the 110 or so validation repertoires were produced on the same platform as the approximately 610 repertoires of the first cohort. To predict cytomegalovirus infection status, the study brought together high-throughput TCR immunosequencing, statistical association of individual TCRs with disease status, and machine learning. The study aimed to test whether cataloging public T cell receptors could reveal signatures of past pathogen exposure. Along with the roughly 610-subject first cohort, a separate validation cohort of over 90 different subjects was used. Paper-wide results and their limitations: Subsequent analysis determined that TCRs grouped into clusters in the first cohort also showed a tendency toward co-occurrence across the roughly 130 validation repertoires, and approximately 93% of cluster scores exceeded 0. The study gave a list of under 200 TCR beta chains associated with cytomegalovirus. Three of the identified cytomegalovirus-associated TCR beta chains were confirmed in vitro to be specific for cytomegalovirus antigens. The authors suggested that the approach could potentially be extended to other disease states and immunological phenotypes. A later analysis lacked HLA typing for the validation cohort, so it scored co-occurrence in that cohort across all 120 or so repertoires. Cytomegalovirus status was reported to be diagnosed by the classifier with high specificity and sensitivity in both the original and validation cohorts. While some public TCRs were present in many individuals, most TCR sequences turned up only very rarely across donors.

Libraries were prepared through the immunoSEQ multiplex PCR assay. In the original analysis: A statistical classification framework was developed to diagnose cytomegalovirus status using the catalog of TCR beta chain sequences. TCRdb obtained this table from immuneACCESS and retained in-frame rearrangements with V and J assigned. These tables miss some clones; where compared with another copy, unresolved V genes account for less than half of the shortfall, and the remainder is unexplained. V and J calls and clone size are as listed in that table; D and trimming were resolved from the DNA. In all, the sample holds approximately 160,000 clones, and around four fifths of those were seen once. Around 2.4% of the sample is taken by the ten largest. From its cysteine to its phenylalanine, the CDR3 spans 15 amino acids. Only the CDR3 portion is preserved as DNA: 45 bases, with reading frame beginning at the first base. Relative to germline, V is 4 bases shorter and J is 4 bases shorter, with 16 bases between their ends. The germline V gene (reference sequence) supplies CDR1 SEHNR and CDR2 FQNEAQ.

The clonotype was recovered from a man aged 25 to 45 in good health and CMV-seropositive. Input material: PBMCs. This chain is built from TRBV7-9 and TRBJ1-2, and perhaps TRBD1 as D gene, on 6 matching bases. The CDR3 reads CASSYPGQYFYGYTF. The sequence in DNA is TGTGCCAGCAGCTATCCTGGACAGTACTTCTATGGCTACACCTTC.